Listed below are T cell receptor beta chains from one sample, sequenced in a study of OX40 agonist ivuxolimab in advanced cancers. Sequenced by immunoSEQ multiplex PCR; TCRdb stores in-frame clones only, minus some. The table includes fewer than 30,000 clones, roughly 80% detected once. This sample comprised CD4+ or CD8+ T cells sorted from blood, obtained in a trial of the OX40 agonist ivuxolimab. The receptors derive from an adult with an advanced solid tumor such as melanoma, head and neck, liver or kidney cancer. Both conserved end residues are part of each CDR3. A D gene is named only where the DNA matches it firmly.

cdr3_nt cdr3_aa cdr3_length j_call v_call d_call
TGTGCCAGCAGCTTGGTCGGCGGGGGAGCCAAAAACATTCAGTACTTC CASSLVGGGAKNIQYF 16 TRBJ2-4 TRBV7-9 TRBD2
TGTGCCAGTAGTATAGAGGCTAGCGGGAGTTACTACGAGCAGTACTTC CASSIEASGSYYEQYF 16 TRBJ2-7 TRBV19 TRBD2
TGTGCCAGCAGTTTAATGGGAGGTTACGAGCAGTACTTC CASSLMGGYEQYF 13 TRBJ2-7 TRBV27 -
TGTGCCAGCAGTTACAGCCTAGCGGACAACAATGAGCAGTTCTTC CASSYSLADNNEQFF 15 TRBJ2-1 TRBV6-5 TRBD2
TGTGCCACAACGGGCACCTTCTCGGAAACCGGGGAGCTGTTTTTT CATTGTFSETGELFF 15 TRBJ2-2 TRBV19 -
TGCGCCAGCAGTCCGGGCCTCGAGACTGAAGCTTTCTTT CASSPGLETEAFF 13 TRBJ1-1 TRBV10-1 -
TGTGCCAGCAGCTCCGCCTCCGGGCGCAATGAGCAGTTCTTC CASSSASGRNEQFF 14 TRBJ2-1 TRBV5-6 -
TGCGCCAGCAGCGTTGGTGGAGAGCAGTTCTTC CASSVGGEQFF 11 TRBJ2-1 TRBV5-1 -
TGTGCCAGCAGCTATGCCGGGATTGAGTATGGCGAGCAGTACTTC CASSYAGIEYGEQYF 15 TRBJ2-7 TRBV7-3 -
TGCGCCAGCAGCCTACGGGGGTTTAATGAAAAACTGTTTTTT CASSLRGFNEKLFF 14 TRBJ1-4 TRBV4-3 -
TGTGCCAGCAGCGTAGCGGGAGGGCCGGGCACCGGGGAGCTGTTTTTT CASSVAGGPGTGELFF 16 TRBJ2-2 TRBV9 TRBD2